These T cell receptor beta chains were read from a single sample in a study of glioma-infiltrating T cells after dendritic cell vaccination. The method was immunoSEQ multiplex PCR; TCRdb's version includes in-frame clones alone and lacks a portion of them. The sample includes around 96,000 clones, around three quarters of them seen just once. Here the sequenced sample was blood, taken before dendritic cell vaccination. These receptors were taken from a human donor with glioblastoma. CDR3s include the opening cysteine and the closing phenylalanine or tryptophan. Each record gives: V gene, clone size, J gene, D gene, CDR3 DNA, CDR3 protein. A D gene is named only where the DNA matches it firmly. Only some rows state a clone size, as once, few, many or a class for expanded clones.

V gene: TRBV2
clone size: once
J gene: TRBJ1-2
D gene: TRBD1
CDR3 DNA: TGTGCCAGCAGTGGGACAGGGGGCTACGACTACACCTTC
CDR3 protein: CASSGTGGYDYTF

V gene: TRBV29-1
clone size: once
J gene: TRBJ2-2
D gene: NA
CDR3 DNA: TGCAGCGTTGATAAAGGGGCCCCACGACCGACCGGGGAGCTGTTTTTT
CDR3 protein: CSVDKGAPRPTGELFF

V gene: TRBV28
clone size: NA
J gene: TRBJ2-1
D gene: NA
CDR3 DNA: TGTGCCACCCAAACGGGACTTTACGATAATGAGCAGTTCTTC
CDR3 protein: CATQTGLYDNEQFF

V gene: TRBV5-1
clone size: few
J gene: TRBJ2-7
D gene: TRBD1
CDR3 DNA: TGCGCCAGCAGCAAGGACAGGGTGGCCTACGAGCAGTACTTC
CDR3 protein: CASSKDRVAYEQYF

V gene: TRBV30
clone size: NA
J gene: TRBJ1-4
D gene: TRBD1
CDR3 DNA: TGTGCCTGGAGTGTACATCTGACAGGGGAAGAAAAACTGTTTTTT
CDR3 protein: CAWSVHLTGEEKLFF

V gene: TRBV9
clone size: NA
J gene: TRBJ1-6
D gene: NA
CDR3 DNA: TGTGCCAGCAGCGTTGACAGTAATTCACCCCTCCACTTT
CDR3 protein: CASSVDSNSPLHF

V gene: TRBV18
clone size: NA
J gene: TRBJ2-1
D gene: NA
CDR3 DNA: TGTGCCAGCTCACGAGACAGAACCTCCTACAATGAGCAGTTCTTC
CDR3 protein: CASSRDRTSYNEQFF

V gene: TRBV9
clone size: NA
J gene: TRBJ2-2
D gene: NA
CDR3 DNA: TGTGCCAGCAGCGTAGACAGGGGGGGGACCGGGGAGCTGTTTTTT
CDR3 protein: CASSVDRGGTGELFF

V gene: TRBV6-5
clone size: NA
J gene: TRBJ2-5
D gene: NA
CDR3 DNA: TGTGCCAGCAGTCCGGGGAGAGAAGAGACCCAGTACTTC
CDR3 protein: CASSPGREETQYF

V gene: TRBV6-6
clone size: NA
J gene: TRBJ1-6
D gene: NA
CDR3 DNA: TGTGCCAGCAGCCCTCAACCTACCTCCTATAATTCACCCCTCCACTTT
CDR3 protein: CASSPQPTSYNSPLHF

V gene: TRBV25-1
clone size: NA
J gene: TRBJ2-1
D gene: TRBD1
CDR3 DNA: TGTGCCAGCAGTGACAGGGGGCGCGAAAATGAGCAGTTCTTC
CDR3 protein: CASSDRGRENEQFF

V gene: TRBV6-5
clone size: few
J gene: TRBJ2-5
D gene: NA
CDR3 DNA: TGTGCCAGCAGTTACCCTCTTCGTCACCAAGAGACCCAGTACTTC
CDR3 protein: CASSYPLRHQETQYF

V gene: TRBV28
clone size: once
J gene: TRBJ2-6
D gene: NA
CDR3 DNA: TGTGCCAGCAGTTTCGGGGGATCTGGGGCCAACGTCCTGACTTTC
CDR3 protein: CASSFGGSGANVLTF

V gene: TRBV18
clone size: NA
J gene: TRBJ2-7
D gene: TRBD1
CDR3 DNA: TGTGCCAGCTCACAGGGGGCCCTCAGCTCCTACGAGCAGTACTTC
CDR3 protein: CASSQGALSSYEQYF

V gene: TRBV19
clone size: NA
J gene: TRBJ1-2
D gene: NA
CDR3 DNA: TGTGCCAGTAGTACCATCGTCCAGGGCCACTATGGCTACACCTTC
CDR3 protein: CASSTIVQGHYGYTF

V gene: TRBV6-4
clone size: once
J gene: TRBJ1-1
D gene: NA
CDR3 DNA: TGTGCCAGCAGCGTAGAATTGAACACTGAAGCTTTCTTT
CDR3 protein: CASSVELNTEAFF

V gene: TRBV29-1
clone size: NA
J gene: TRBJ1-2
D gene: NA
CDR3 DNA: TGCAGCGTTGATATAGGGGTCTATGGCTACACCTTC
CDR3 protein: CSVDIGVYGYTF

V gene: TRBV25-1
clone size: NA
J gene: TRBJ2-5
D gene: TRBD2
CDR3 DNA: TGTGCCAGCAGTAGGGGACTAGCGGGGGGGGTGCCCACGTACTTC
CDR3 protein: CASSRGLAGGVPTYF

V gene: TRBV5-1
clone size: NA
J gene: TRBJ1-1
D gene: NA
CDR3 DNA: TGCGCCAGCAGCTTGGGCGGGGGAGGTCGGACTGAAGCTTTCTTT
CDR3 protein: CASSLGGGGRTEAFF

V gene: TRBV4-1
clone size: NA
J gene: TRBJ2-2
D gene: NA
CDR3 DNA: TGCGCCAGCAGCCAGGCCCCCCAGACCGGGGAGCTGTTTTTT
CDR3 protein: CASSQAPQTGELFF

V gene: TRBV5-1
clone size: NA
J gene: TRBJ2-1
D gene: NA
CDR3 DNA: TGCGCCAGCAGCTTGGCGGACACCTACAATGAGCAGTTCTTC
CDR3 protein: CASSLADTYNEQFF

V gene: TRBV5-1
clone size: NA
J gene: TRBJ1-1
D gene: NA
CDR3 DNA: TGCGCCAGCAGCTTGGCTGCCGGCACTGAAGCTTTCTTT
CDR3 protein: CASSLAAGTEAFF